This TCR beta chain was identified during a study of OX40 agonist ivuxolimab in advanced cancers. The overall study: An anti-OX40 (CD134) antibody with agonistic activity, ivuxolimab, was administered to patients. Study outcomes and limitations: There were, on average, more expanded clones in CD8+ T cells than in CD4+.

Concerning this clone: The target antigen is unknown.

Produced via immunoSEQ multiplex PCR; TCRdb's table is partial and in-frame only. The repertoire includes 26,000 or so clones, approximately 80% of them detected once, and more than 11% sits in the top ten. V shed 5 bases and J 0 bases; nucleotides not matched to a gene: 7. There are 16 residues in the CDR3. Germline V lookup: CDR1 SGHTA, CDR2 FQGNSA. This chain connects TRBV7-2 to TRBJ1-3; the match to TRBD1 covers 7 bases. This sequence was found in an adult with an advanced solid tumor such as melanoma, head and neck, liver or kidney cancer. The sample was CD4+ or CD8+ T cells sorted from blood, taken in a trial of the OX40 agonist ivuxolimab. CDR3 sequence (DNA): TGTGCCAGCAGCCTTACAGGGGAGTTCTCTGGAAACACCATATATTTT. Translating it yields CASSLTGEFSGNTIYF.